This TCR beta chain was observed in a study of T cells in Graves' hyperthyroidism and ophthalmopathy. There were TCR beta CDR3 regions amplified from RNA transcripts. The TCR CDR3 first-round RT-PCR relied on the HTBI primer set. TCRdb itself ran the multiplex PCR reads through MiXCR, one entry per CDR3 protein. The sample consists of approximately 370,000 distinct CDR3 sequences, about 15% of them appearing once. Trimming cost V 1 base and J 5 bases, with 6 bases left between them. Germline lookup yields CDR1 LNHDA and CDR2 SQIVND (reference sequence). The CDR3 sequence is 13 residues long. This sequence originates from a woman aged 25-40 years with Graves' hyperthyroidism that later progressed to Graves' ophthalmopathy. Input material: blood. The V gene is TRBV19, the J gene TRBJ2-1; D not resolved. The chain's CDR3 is CASSIGSNNEQFF. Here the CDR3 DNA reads TGTGCCAGTAGTATAGGTTCGAACAATGAGCAGTTCTTC. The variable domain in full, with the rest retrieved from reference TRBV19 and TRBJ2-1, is DGGITQSPKYLFRKEGQNVTLSCEQNLNHDAMYWYRQDPGQGLRLIYYSQIVNDFQKGDIAEGYSVSREKKESFPLTVTSAQKNPTAFYLCASSIGSNNEQFFGPGTRLTVL.